This paragraph covers one T cell receptor (beta chain) sequence. The CDR3 is 15 amino acids. V was pared by 3 bases and J by 6 bases, with 3 bases of the junction left unmatched. CDR1 MDHEN and CDR2 SYDVKM come from the germline V gene. The record originates from a study of T-cell reconstitution after alpha-beta-depleted transplantation in children. Unique molecular identifiers were used in preparing the TCRbeta library. TCRdb processed the PCR reads anew with MiXCR; each CDR3 protein has one entry. Of around 440,000 distinct CDR3 sequences in the sample, around 15% were seen once. This clonotype was sampled from a boy less than two years old who had a stem cell transplant for Wiskott-Aldrich syndrome, so the T cells may come from the graft donor. The chain carries TRBV28 and TRBJ2-2, with 11 bases identical to TRBD1. Sequencing was performed on PBMCs, mostly from graft donor cells, taken 360 days after TCRalphabeta/CD19-depleted stem cell transplant. The DNA of the CDR3 is TGTGCCAGCAGTTTTGGGACAGGGGGGGCCGGGGAGCTGTTTTTT. This gives the protein CASSFGTGGAGELFF.